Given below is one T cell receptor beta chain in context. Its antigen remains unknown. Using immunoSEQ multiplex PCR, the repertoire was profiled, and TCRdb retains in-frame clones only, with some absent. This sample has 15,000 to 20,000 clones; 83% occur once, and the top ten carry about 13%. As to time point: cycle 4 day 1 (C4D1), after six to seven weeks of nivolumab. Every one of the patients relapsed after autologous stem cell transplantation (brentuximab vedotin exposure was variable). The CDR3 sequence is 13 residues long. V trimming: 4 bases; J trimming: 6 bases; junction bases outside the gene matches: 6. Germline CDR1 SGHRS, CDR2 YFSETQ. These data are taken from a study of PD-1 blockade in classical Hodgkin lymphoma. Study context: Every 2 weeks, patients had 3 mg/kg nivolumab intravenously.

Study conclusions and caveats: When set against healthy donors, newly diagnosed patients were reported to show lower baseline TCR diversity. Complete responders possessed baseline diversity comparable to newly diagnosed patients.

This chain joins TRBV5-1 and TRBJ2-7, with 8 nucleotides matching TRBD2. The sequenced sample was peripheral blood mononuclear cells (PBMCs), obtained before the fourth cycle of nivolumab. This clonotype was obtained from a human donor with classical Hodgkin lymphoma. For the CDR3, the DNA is TGCGCCAGCAGCCCAGGACTAGCAGGCGAGCAGTACTTC. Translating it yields CASSPGLAGEQYF.